One sample yielded the 28 T cell receptor beta chains listed below, sequenced in a study of cytomegalovirus exposure and HLA in healthy donors. Data came from immunoSEQ multiplex PCR; TCRdb stores just in-frame clones and leaves some out. The data show approximately 70,000 clones, 94% seen once. Sequenced sample: PBMCs. The source of these receptors is a young woman in good health and CMV-seronegative.

In this sample, this clone turned up once. The V call is TRBV9, the J call TRBJ2-1; 11 nucleotides match TRBD2. The V segment lost 2 bases and the J segment 4 bases; nucleotides outside the gene matches: 5. From germline, CDR1 is SGDLS and CDR2 YYNGEE. The CDR3 consists of 16 residues. CDR3 protein: CASSVELAGGYNEQFF. DNA for the CDR3: TGTGCCAGCAGCGTCGAATTAGCGGGAGGGTACAATGAGCAGTTCTTC. Complete variable domain (other parts from reference TRBV9 and TRBJ2-1): DSGVTQTPKHLITATGQRVTLRCSPRSGDLSVYWYQQSLDQGLQFLIQYYNGEERAKGNILERFSAQQFPDLHSELNLSSLELGDSALYFCASSVELAGGYNEQFFGPGTRLTVL.

CDR3 nucleotides: TGTGCCAGTGGGACAGGGGTTAGCAATCAGCCCCAGCATTTT. Residues: CASGTGVSNQPQHF. The rearrangement joins TRBV19 to TRBJ1-5; TRBD1 matches at 10 bases. This CDR3 comprises 14 residues. CDR1 and CDR2 (germline): LNHDA, SQIVND (reference sequence). V shed 8 bases, J shed 0 bases, and the junction held 1 base outside the gene matches.

This chain joins TRBV28 and TRBJ2-7; 9 nucleotides line up with TRBD1. CDR1 and CDR2 (germline): MDHEN, SYDVKM. V dropped 2 bases and J dropped 3; count of bases not matched to a gene: 5. The CDR3 has 15 amino acids. CDR3 protein: CASSLAGQGLYEQYF. CDR3 DNA sequence: TGTGCCAGCAGTTTAGCGGGACAGGGCCTCTACGAGCAGTACTTC.

The J gene is TRBJ2-5, the V gene TRBV27; D is perhaps TRBD1 (6 bases). Trimming cost V 4 bases and J 5 bases, with 14 bases left between them. Germline loops: CDR1 MNHEY, CDR2 SMNVEV (reference sequence). The CDR3 sequence is 14 residues long. The CDR3 coding sequence is TGTGCCAGCAGTTCGAACAGGGACGGGGAGACCCAGTACTTC. This codes for CASSSNRDGETQYF.

The chain recombines TRBV30 with TRBJ2-5; no firm D call. The CDR3 contains 14 residues. From germline, CDR1 is GTSNPN and CDR2 SVGIG (reference sequence). V was shortened by 2 bases and J by 5 bases, with 15 bases between the two germline ends. Here the CDR3 DNA reads TGTGCCTGGAGTCTTTCCCCCGCAGTTGAGACCCAGTACTTC. Translated: CAWSLSPAVETQYF.

The chain couples TRBV6-4 to TRBJ2-1; TRBD2 aligns across 10 bases. Germline CDR1 MRHNA, CDR2 SNTAGT. Trimming cost V 3 bases and J 2 bases; bases outside gene matches: 10. This CDR3 comprises 18 residues. The CDR3 loop reads CASSEESGGAVPYNEQFF. As DNA, the CDR3 is TGTGCCAGCAGTGAGGAGAGCGGGGGGGCCGTGCCCTACAATGAGCAGTTCTTC.

The V and J genes are TRBV30 and TRBJ2-7; 8 bases are a match to TRBD1. The CDR3 spans 12 residues. V lost 5 bases and J lost 4; bases outside the gene matches: 4. CDR1 and CDR2 (germline): GTSNPN, SVGIG (reference sequence). CDR3 region: CAWDRGQYEQYF. CDR3 in DNA: TGTGCCTGGGACAGGGGTCAGTACGAGCAGTACTTC.

This chain links TRBV27 with TRBJ1-2; weak D call: TRBD1 (5 bases). This CDR3 region has 13 residues. V shed 5 bases and J shed 8 bases, with 15 bases lying between them. Germline CDR1 and CDR2: MNHEY and SMNVEV (reference sequence). The chain's CDR3 is CASSPRGVQGYTF. DNA of the CDR3: TGTGCCAGCAGTCCCCGGGGGGTTCAAGGCTACACCTTC.

The CDR3 here is CSVGTSGGGTDTQYF. The CDR3 DNA reads TGCAGCGTTGGGACTAGCGGGGGGGGCACAGATACGCAGTATTTT. The chain recombines TRBV29-1 with TRBJ2-3; TRBD2 matches at 15 bases. The CDR3 extends over 15 amino acids. V shed 4 bases and J 1 base; nucleotides not matched to a gene: 0. CDR1 and CDR2 from the germline V gene are SQVTM and ANQGSEA.

The rearrangement links TRBV7-9 to TRBJ2-1; 9 nucleotides line up with TRBD2. This CDR3 is built from 16 residues. Looked up from germline, CDR1 is SEHNR and CDR2 is FQNEAQ (reference sequence). V shed 1 base, J shed 7 bases, and the junction held 8 bases outside the gene matches. In DNA form, the CDR3 reads TGTGCCAGCAGCTTAGTTGTTAGCGGGGGAGATAATGAGCAGTTCTTC. As protein: CASSLVVSGGDNEQFF.

J is TRBJ2-5 and V is TRBV9; TRBD2 agrees at 12 bases. With V trimmed by 3 bases and J by 0 bases, 3 bases remained unmatched. The CDR3 runs to 16 residues. The germline CDR1 and CDR2 sequences are SGDLS and YYNGEE. The CDR3 DNA follows: TGTGCCAGCAGCGCTGGACTAGCGGGGAACCAAGAGACCCAGTACTTC. Protein: CASSAGLAGNQETQYF.

The rearrangement links TRBV6-1 to TRBJ1-5; a possible D gene is TRBD1 (6 bases). The CDR3 length is 13 residues. V dropped 5 bases and J dropped 8 bases, with 13 bases sitting between them. Germline V gives CDR1 MNHNS, CDR2 SASEGT. CDR3 in amino acids: CASSRDIGKPQHF. CDR3 bases: TGTGCCAGCAGTCGGGACATCGGAAAGCCCCAGCATTTT.

The chain carries TRBV28 and TRBJ1-2; D unresolved. V was trimmed by 5 bases and J by 2 bases, leaving 9 bases between them. CDR1 is MDHEN and CDR2 is SYDVKM in the germline V gene. The CDR3 runs to 13 residues. The CDR3 DNA reads as TGTGCCAGCAGTCTCGCCGCGAACTATGGCTACACCTTC. It translates to CASSLAANYGYTF.

As for this clone: Other DNA sequences in this sample translate to the same CDR3. This chain's CDR3 is CASSQEEGGGELFF. Written as DNA, the CDR3 is TGCGCCAGCAGCCAAGAAGAGGGCGGCGGGGAGCTGTTTTTT. This sequence joins TRBV4-1 and TRBJ2-2, with TRBD2 as a possible D gene (5 bases). Per the germline V gene, CDR1 is MGHRA and CDR2 is YSYEKL. Trimming left V 0 bases short and J 7 bases short, with 9 bases between. The CDR3 consists of 14 residues.

V is TRBV5-8 and J is TRBJ2-7; no reliable D call. Trimming removed 4 bases from V and 2 bases from J, with 13 bases in between. There are 14 residues in the CDR3. Germline V gene lookup returns CDR1 SGHTS and CDR2 YDEGEE. This CDR3 reads CASSRLSLTYEQYF. The CDR3 nucleotides are TGTGCCAGCAGCCGACTCAGCCTTACCTACGAGCAGTACTTC.

The J gene is TRBJ2-7, the V gene TRBV11-3, with TRBD2 identical over 8 bases. The CDR3 contains 18 residues. The germline CDR1 and CDR2 sequences are SGHNT and YENEEA. V lost 5 bases, J lost 3 bases, and 18 bases stayed unmatched. CDR3 sequence: CASSAQNTGGGVSYEQYF. The CDR3 coding sequence is TGTGCCAGCAGCGCCCAAAACACCGGGGGGGGAGTTAGCTACGAGCAGTACTTC.

The V gene is TRBV6-1, the J gene TRBJ1-1; TRBD1 matches 7 bases. The junction had 10 bases not matched to a gene; V was cut back by 2 bases and J by 4 bases. CDR3 length: 16 amino acids. CDR1 and CDR2 from the germline V gene are MNHNS and SASEGT. The CDR3 sequence is CASSEPHRGAGTEAFF. CDR3 DNA: TGTGCCAGCAGTGAACCACACAGGGGTGCTGGCACTGAAGCTTTCTTT.

The chain links TRBV9 to TRBJ1-4; the match to TRBD1 covers 7 bases. The CDR3 has 13 residues. Germline V gene lookup returns CDR1 SGDLS and CDR2 YYNGEE. V trimming: 7 bases; J trimming: 8 bases; junction bases outside the gene matches: 8. The CDR3 region has the DNA TGTGCCAGCGCCGGGACAGACAAAGAAAAACTGTTTTTT. Translated: CASAGTDKEKLFF.

This clone appeared a single time. The J gene is TRBJ2-6, the V gene TRBV7-2; no clear D gene. The ends were cut back, 2 bases at V and 2 bases at J, with 7 bases in the middle. This CDR3 comprises 15 residues. Germline CDR1 and CDR2: SGHTA and FQGNSA. The CDR3 bases are TGTGCCAGCAGCTTAATAGTCGCTGGGGCCAACGTCCTGACTTTC. As protein: CASSLIVAGANVLTF.

The chain couples TRBV6-1 to TRBJ1-4; TRBD1 agrees at 7 bases. CDR1 and CDR2 from the germline V gene are MNHNS and SASEGT. The CDR3 has 16 amino acids. Unmatched junction bases numbered 7, after V lost 2 bases and J lost 4 bases. CDR3 amino acids: CASSERRTGVNEKLFF. Here the CDR3 DNA reads TGTGCCAGCAGTGAACGGCGAACAGGGGTTAATGAAAAACTGTTTTTT.

The genes are TRBV6-1 and TRBJ2-2; 12 positions match TRBD1. Per germline, CDR1 MNHNS and CDR2 SASEGT. This CDR3 is 14 amino acids long. Losses at the gene ends were 6 bases for V and 7 bases for J; bases not matched to a gene: 3. CDR3 nucleotides: TGTGCCAGCAGGGGACAGGGGGCCGTCGGGGAGCTGTTTTTT. Encoded protein: CASRGQGAVGELFF.

The chain combines TRBV5-1 with TRBJ2-4, with 15 nucleotides matching TRBD2. Germline values: CDR1 SGHRS, CDR2 YFSETQ. This CDR3 spans 16 amino acids. V shed 4 bases, J shed 8 bases, and the junction held 7 bases outside the gene matches. The CDR3: CASSKGTSGGSDIQYF. For the CDR3, the DNA is TGCGCCAGCAGCAAGGGGACTAGCGGGGGGTCGGACATTCAGTACTTC.

DNA of the CDR3: TGTGCCAGCAGTGGCAGAGCCCCAGGGGGCAATCAGCCCCAGCATTTT. Translated: CASSGRAPGGNQPQHF. The V and J genes are TRBV6-1 and TRBJ1-5; tentatively, D is TRBD1 (6 bases). V was pared by 4 bases and J by 2 bases, with 15 bases between. Germline V CDR1 and CDR2: MNHNS, SASEGT. This CDR3 spans 16 amino acids.

This clone came up once. V gene TRBV13 combines with J gene TRBJ1-6, with TRBD1 as a possible D gene (5 bases). Between the trimmed V and J ends, which lost 5 bases and 0 bases, there was a span of 14 bases. Looked up from germline, CDR1 is PRHDT and CDR2 is FYEKMQ (reference sequence). This CDR3 spans 17 amino acids. CDR3 in amino acids: CASSTHRMSSYNSPLHF. DNA for the CDR3: TGTGCCAGCAGCACGCACAGGATGAGCTCCTATAATTCACCCCTCCACTTT. Full variable domain (rest looked up from reference TRBV13 and TRBJ1-6): AAGVIQSPRHLIKEKRETATLKCYPIPRHDTVYWYQQGPGQDPQFLISFYEKMQSDKGSIPDRFSAQQFSDYHSELNMSSLELGDSALYFCASSTHRMSSYNSPLHFGNGTRLTVT.

J is TRBJ1-2 and V is TRBV6-6; tentative D call: TRBD1 (5 bases). This CDR3 has 13 amino acids. Germline V CDR1 and CDR2: MNHNY, SVGAGI (reference sequence). V dropped 7 bases and J dropped 0 bases, with 9 bases sitting between them. CDR3 DNA: TGTGCCAGCACCGACAGTTCTAACTATGGCTACACCTTC. It is translated as CASTDSSNYGYTF.

V is TRBV27 and J is TRBJ2-3; a weak D match, TRBD1 (6 bases). The germline V and J ends were trimmed by 8 bases and 4 bases, with 7 bases remaining between them. Germline V gives CDR1 MNHEY, CDR2 SMNVEV (reference sequence). The CDR3 is 11 amino acids. DNA for the CDR3: TGTGCCAGCGAGGGGGCAGATACGCAGTATTTT. It translates to CASEGADTQYF.

V is TRBV2 and J is TRBJ1-4, with D perhaps matching TRBD1 (5 bases). There are 14 residues in the CDR3. In germline, CDR1 is SNHLY, CDR2 FYNNEI. The ends were cut back, 7 bases at V and 7 bases at J, with 16 bases in the middle. The CDR3 is CASTEARASEKLFF. The CDR3 nucleotides read TGTGCCAGCACCGAAGCCAGGGCGAGTGAAAAACTGTTTTTT.

This clone showed up just a few times. The genes are TRBV6-5 and TRBJ2-1; 11 positions match TRBD2. Germline CDR1 is MNHEY and CDR2 is SVGAGI. With V trimmed by 5 bases and J by 5 bases, 2 bases remained unmatched. CDR3 length: 14 amino acids. CDR3 in amino acids: CASSTGLADNEQFF. As DNA, the CDR3 is TGTGCCAGCAGTACGGGACTAGCGGACAATGAGCAGTTCTTC.